Listed below are T cell receptor beta chains from one sample, sequenced in a study of beta chain features in type 1 diabetes. The repertoire was sequenced with immunoSEQ multiplex PCR; TCRdb's copy has only in-frame clones and lacks some. The profile covers around 280,000 clones, with approximately 15% appearing a single time and roughly 0.015% taken by the ten largest. Sequenced material: naive CD4+ T cells from blood. These receptors all come from a man between 18 and 35 years old with type 1 diabetes. The conserved cysteine and the conserved F or W are not part of the CDR3 here.

V gene	CDR3 protein
TRBV7-8	ASSPTGAGTGELF
TRBV9	ASSVGGGGAGELF
TRBV28	ASREGRGEQY
TRBV7-9	ASILAGLRDEQF
TRBV9	ASSVVGRGGSGANVLT
TRBV5-1	ASSLLAGGETQY
TRBV25-1	ASSDFGTGAWDYT
TRBV30	ALDRSSYNEQF
TRBV7-9	ASSLGFRNEQF
TRBV7-9	ASSSPSPGTGDYEQY
TRBV27	ASRILADSAYEQY
TRBV28	ASSIRTGGLAYGYT
TRBV5-1	ASSLGGGSNTGELF
TRBV27	ASSVQGFRTEAF
TRBV18	ASSQTGGNSEQY
TRBV30	ACTQTGNSYNEQF
TRBV10-2	ASSDSRTSVTGELF
TRBV13	ASSLSSYEQY
TRBV28	ASSFEGSAF
TRBV7-9	ASSSRRDRGRGYT
TRBV7-2	ASSLGRGTGELF
TRBV28	ASNRNFPNTEAF
TRBV2	ASTGTPVREQY
TRBV19	ASSSLTSGGNNEQF
TRBV13	ASSLGPIVLRREGYNEQF
TRBV6-1	ASSAMIGQEIRANQPQH
TRBV7-9	ASTRPRDRGLGNTEAF
TRBV5-1	ASSFAGLGTDTQY
TRBV4-3	ASSQGVAGSTDTQY
TRBV6-5	ASSYWPDRMEY
TRBV11-3	ASSLGSGPNNEQF
TRBV14	ASSQVHGRTETQY
TRBV28	ASSPGYEQY
TRBV30	AWDTGDAGYT
TRBV30	ACRGRKLF
TRBV6-5	ASKSGGRREETQY
TRBV5-6	ASRRRRRGPQH
TRBV18	ASSPRGVYGYT
TRBV7-2	ASSLGPVNYEQY
TRBV28	ASSSPGQGVEQY
TRBV28	ASVDSSSYEQY
TRBV2	ASSDATGDYGYT
TRBV7-2	ASSPGGTDTQY
TRBV29-1	SVGGGGRMGMNTEAF
TRBV28	ASSFLAGGSEQY
TRBV18	ASSARDTTNTGELF
TRBV5-4	ASSLGVTGLYNEQF
TRBV28	ASRPPGSLSQPQH
TRBV5-4	ASSLVGGDGYT
TRBV7-9	ASSSGVSGNTIY
TRBV30	AWSETGSYIQY